Below are 11 T cell receptor beta chains sequenced from a single sample in a study of T cell repertoires in cytomegalovirus infection. TCRdb re-called the reads through MiXCR, storing one row per CDR3 protein. The data hold roughly 190,000 distinct CDR3 sequences, with 9.5% observed a single time. The specimen was PBMCs. The receptor set was obtained from a human donor in good health (CMV status not recorded). Some clones in this sample may be carry-over from other donors' samples.

This clonotype was detected ten times or more. The chain couples TRBV19 to TRBJ1-1; the D is unclear. CDR1 and CDR2 (germline): LNHDA, SQIVND (reference sequence). The CDR3 sequence is 14 residues long. V was clipped by 6 bases and J by 2 bases, with 13 bases between them. The CDR3 DNA sequence: TGTGCCAGTAGATTTTCCCGGGTCAACACTGAAGCTTTCTTT. Translating gives CASRFSRVNTEAFF.

The table lists this clonotype with many counts. V is TRBV20-1 and J is TRBJ1-1; no clear D. The V end was cut by 1 base, the J end by 1 base, with 13 bases between. The CDR3 has 15 residues. Looked up from germline, CDR1 is DFQATT and CDR2 is SNEGSKA (reference sequence). The CDR3 sequence is CSARGGEVGNTEAFF. The CDR3 DNA is TGCAGTGCTAGAGGAGGTGAAGTAGGGAACACTGAAGCTTTCTTT.

This clonotype was counted many times. The CDR3 coding sequence is TGCAGTGCTAGCCCCGGCGGGAGGGTAGCCTACGAGCAGTACTTC. Its protein product is CSASPGGRVAYEQYF. The chain has TRBV20-1 and TRBJ2-7, with TRBD2 identical over 9 bases. Germline CDR1 reads DFQATT; CDR2 reads SNEGSKA (reference sequence). The CDR3 consists of 15 residues. V shed 3 bases and J 2 bases; nucleotides not matched to a gene: 8.

V usage is TRBV28 and J usage is TRBJ2-2, with D perhaps given as TRBD1 or TRBD2 (5 bases each). Germline V gene data show CDR1 as MDHEN and CDR2 as SYDVKM. V lost 4 bases and J 0 bases, leaving 12 bases between the germline ends. The CDR3 is made up of 16 amino acids. DNA of the CDR3: TGTGCCAGCAGTTGGCCGGGACCTTCGAACACCGGGGAGCTGTTTTTT. It translates to CASSWPGPSNTGELFF. The full variable domain, its missing parts supplied by reference TRBV28 and TRBJ2-2, is DVKVTQSSRYLVKRTGEKVFLECVQDMDHENMFWYRQDPGLGLRLIYFSYDVKMKEKGDIPEGYSVSREKKERFSLILESASTNQTSMYLCASSWPGPSNTGELFFGEGSRLTVL.

The chain is built from TRBV18 and TRBJ2-1; possibly TRBD2 for D (5 bases). Germline loops: CDR1 KGHSH, CDR2 LQKENI. The CDR3 runs 20 residues. The V end was cut by 5 bases, the J end by 7 bases, with 33 bases between. DNA of the CDR3: TGTGCCAGCTCAGAGAGAATAGGCTCGGGTCGTTCGGTTGGGAGTAATGAGCAGTTCTTC. Translated: CASSERIGSGRSVGSNEQFF. The whole variable domain, filled in from reference TRBV18 and TRBJ2-1, reads NAGVMQNPRHLVRRRGQEARLRCSPMKGHSHVYWYRQLPEEGLKFMVYLQKENIIDESGMPKERFSAEFPKEGPSILRIQQVVRGDSAAYFCASSERIGSGRSVGSNEQFFGPGTRLTVL.

J is TRBJ1-5 and V is TRBV20-1; D is perhaps TRBD1 (6 bases). Germline loops: CDR1 DFQATT, CDR2 SNEGSKA (reference sequence). Trimming stripped 6 bases from V and 1 base from J, with 13 bases between. The CDR3 is 14 residues long. CDR3 in amino acids: CSAYGGRSNQPQHF. CDR3 coding DNA: TGCAGTGCCTACGGGGGCAGGAGCAATCAGCCCCAGCATTTT.

There are many counts of this clonotype. CDR3 region: CASSLSVIAGNTIYF. Here the CDR3 DNA reads TGTGCCAGCAGCTTGTCGGTTATAGCTGGAAACACCATATATTTT. V usage is TRBV7-2 and J usage is TRBJ1-3; D uncertain. Trimming left V 3 bases short and J 2 bases short, with 11 bases between. The germline CDR1 and CDR2 sequences are SGHTA and FQGNSA. This CDR3 spans 15 amino acids.

This clonotype has more than one count but fewer than ten. The chain couples TRBV4-1 to TRBJ2-1; D is possibly TRBD1 or TRBD2 (5 bases each). CDR3 size: 16 residues. Germline V gene lookup returns CDR1 MGHRA and CDR2 YSYEKL. Trimming cost V 4 bases and J 3 bases, with 16 bases left between them. The CDR3 reads CASSLAGTPNYNEQFF. CDR3 in DNA: TGCGCCAGCAGCCTTGCCGGGACCCCTAACTACAATGAGCAGTTCTTC.

The table lists this clonotype with a few counts. The rearrangement uses TRBV2 and TRBJ2-1, with 8 bases matching TRBD2. The trim removed 6 bases at V and 10 bases at J, leaving 8 bases unmatched. The germline CDR1 and CDR2 sequences are SNHLY and FYNNEI. The CDR3 contains 13 residues. CDR3 region: CASRTSATNEQFF. The CDR3 DNA sequence: TGTGCCAGCAGGACTAGCGCCACGAACGAGCAGTTCTTC.

In its sample, this clonotype was seen a few times. Relative to the germline gene, one junction end is altered; a read error may explain this. The V gene is TRBV19, the J gene TRBJ2-1; D is ambiguous. The CDR3 is 16 residues long. The germline V gene has CDR1 LNHDA and CDR2 SQIVND (reference sequence). Here the CDR3 reads CASSSARPSSYNEQFF. The CDR3 coding sequence is TGCGCCAGTAGCTCGGCCCGGCCGAGCTCCTACAATGAGCAGTTCTTC. Full variable domain (rest looked up from reference TRBV19 and TRBJ2-1): DGGITQSPKYLFRKEGQNVTLSCEQNLNHDAMYWYRQDPGQGLRLIYYSQIVNDFQKGDIAEGYSVSREKKESFPLTVTSAQKNPTAFYLCASSSARPSSYNEQFFGPGTRLTVL.

The V call is TRBV6-2 or TRBV6-3, the J call TRBJ2-7; 8 bases are shared with TRBD1. With 6 bases clipped from V and 1 base from J, the junction kept 11 bases outside the gene matches. CDR1 is MNHEY, CDR2 SVGEGT, per germline. The CDR3 consists of 16 residues. The CDR3 sequence is CASSRVSGTGSYEQYF. The CDR3, as DNA: TGTGCCAGCAGCCGAGTTTCCGGGACAGGATCCTACGAGCAGTACTTC.